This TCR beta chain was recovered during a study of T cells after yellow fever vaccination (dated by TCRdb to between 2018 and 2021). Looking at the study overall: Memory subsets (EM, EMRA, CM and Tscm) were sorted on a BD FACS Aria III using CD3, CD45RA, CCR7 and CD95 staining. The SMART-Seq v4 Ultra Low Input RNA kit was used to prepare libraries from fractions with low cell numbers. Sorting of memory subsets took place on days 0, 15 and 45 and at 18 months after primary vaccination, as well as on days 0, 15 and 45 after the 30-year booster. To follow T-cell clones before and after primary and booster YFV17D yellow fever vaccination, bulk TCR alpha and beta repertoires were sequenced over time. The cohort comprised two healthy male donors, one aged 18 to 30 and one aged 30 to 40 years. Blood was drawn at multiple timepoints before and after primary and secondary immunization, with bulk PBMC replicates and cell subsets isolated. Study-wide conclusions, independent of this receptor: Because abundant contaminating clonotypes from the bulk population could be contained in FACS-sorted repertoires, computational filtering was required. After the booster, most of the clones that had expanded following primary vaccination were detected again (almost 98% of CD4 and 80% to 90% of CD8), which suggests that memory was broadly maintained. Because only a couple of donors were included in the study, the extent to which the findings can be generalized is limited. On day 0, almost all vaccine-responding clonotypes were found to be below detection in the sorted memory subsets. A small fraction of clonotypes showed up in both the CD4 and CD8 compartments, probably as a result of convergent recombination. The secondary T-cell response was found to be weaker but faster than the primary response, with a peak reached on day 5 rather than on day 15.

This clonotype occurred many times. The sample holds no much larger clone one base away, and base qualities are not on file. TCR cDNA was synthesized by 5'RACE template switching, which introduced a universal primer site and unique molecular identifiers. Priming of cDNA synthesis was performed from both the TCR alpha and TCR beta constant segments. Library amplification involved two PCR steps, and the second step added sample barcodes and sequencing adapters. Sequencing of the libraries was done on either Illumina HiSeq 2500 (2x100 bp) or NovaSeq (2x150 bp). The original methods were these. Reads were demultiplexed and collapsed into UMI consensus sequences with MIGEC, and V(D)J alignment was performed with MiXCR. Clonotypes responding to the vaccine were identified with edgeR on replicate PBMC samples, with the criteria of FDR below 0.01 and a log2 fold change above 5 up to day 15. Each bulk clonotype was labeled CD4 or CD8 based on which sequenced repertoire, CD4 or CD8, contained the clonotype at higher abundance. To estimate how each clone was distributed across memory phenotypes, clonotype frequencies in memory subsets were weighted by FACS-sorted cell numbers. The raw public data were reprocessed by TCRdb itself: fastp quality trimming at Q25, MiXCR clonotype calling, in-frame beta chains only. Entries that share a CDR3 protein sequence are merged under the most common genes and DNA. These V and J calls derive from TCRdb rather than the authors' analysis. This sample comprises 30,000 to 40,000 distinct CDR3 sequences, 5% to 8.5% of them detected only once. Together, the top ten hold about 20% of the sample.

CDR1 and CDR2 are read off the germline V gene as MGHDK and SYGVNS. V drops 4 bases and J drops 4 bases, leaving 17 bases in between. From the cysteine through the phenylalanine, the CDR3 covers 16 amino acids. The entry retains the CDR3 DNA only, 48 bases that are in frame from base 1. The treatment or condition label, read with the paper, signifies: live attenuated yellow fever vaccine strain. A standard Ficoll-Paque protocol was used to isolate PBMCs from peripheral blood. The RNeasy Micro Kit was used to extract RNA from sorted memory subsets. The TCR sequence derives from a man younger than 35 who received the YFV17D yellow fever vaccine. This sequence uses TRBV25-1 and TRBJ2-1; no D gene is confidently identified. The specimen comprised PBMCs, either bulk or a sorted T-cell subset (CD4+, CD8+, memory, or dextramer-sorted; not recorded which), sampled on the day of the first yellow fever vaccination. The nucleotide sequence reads TGTGCCAGCAGTGCCCAGGACGGACGTCAATACAATGAGCAGTTCTTC. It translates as CASSAQDGRQYNEQFF.